What follows describes a single TCR beta chain. The CDR3 has 13 residues. CDR1 and CDR2 from the germline V gene are SQVTM and ANQGSEA. This entry comes from a study of shared clonotypes between healthy human individuals. Generated by immunoSEQ multiplex PCR, the TCRdb table keeps only in-frame clones and is missing some. In the table there are around 2,000,000 clones, 93% of which are singletons. CD45RO-negative CD8 cells positively selected for CCR7 made up the naive population, which excluded terminally differentiated effector memory CD45RA+ cells. Nashville, Tennessee was home to all donors, who were Caucasian adults.

The sequenced sample consisted of naive CD8+ T cells from PBMCs. The origin of this receptor is a man between 18 and 35 years old in good health. Some clones in this sample may be carry-over from other donors' samples. The rearrangement uses TRBV29-1 and TRBJ2-5; D ambiguous. TRBJ2-7 matches the DNA end more closely, so the J call is doubtful. The CDR3 sequence is CSVTTSLSYEQYF. CDR3 bases: TGCAGCGTTACAACAAGCCTTTCCTACGAGCAGTACTTC.